Below, 23 T cell receptor beta chains from the same sample are listed, as sequenced in a study of T cells in Graves' hyperthyroidism and ophthalmopathy. It was RNA transcripts that yielded the amplified TCR beta CDR3 regions. The HTBI primer set served for first-round RT-PCR of the TCR CDR3. MiXCR, run by TCRdb on the multiplex PCR reads, gives a single entry per CDR3 protein. The sample yields about 410,000 distinct CDR3 sequences, about 15% seen once. Sequenced: blood. These receptor sequences come from a man aged 18 to 29 with Graves' ophthalmopathy.

The CDR3 DNA follows: TGTGCCAGTAGCCGACGCGGGGACGGAGATACGCAGTATTTT. Its protein is CASSRRGDGDTQYF. The J gene is TRBJ2-3, the V gene TRBV19, with D maybe TRBD2 (6 bases). Trimming left V 6 bases short and J 5 bases short, with 15 bases between. This CDR3 comprises 14 residues. Germline values: CDR1 LNHDA, CDR2 SQIVND (reference sequence).

This clonotype was observed at least ten times. The chain employs TRBV20-1 and TRBJ2-2, with D hard to call. The CDR3 is 13 residues long. In germline, CDR1 is DFQATT, CDR2 SNEGSKA (reference sequence). Trimming shortened V by 4 bases and J by 1 base, and 7 bases separated the two germline ends. CDR3 DNA: TGCAGTGCTAAAAGACAGAACACCGGGGAGCTGTTTTTT. This translates into CSAKRQNTGELFF.

This clonotype came up a few times. The V call is TRBV18, the J call TRBJ1-1, with 8 bases lining up with TRBD1. Germline loops: CDR1 KGHSH, CDR2 LQKENI. CDR3 length: 14 residues. V lost 5 bases to trimming and J lost 2 bases; unmatched junction nucleotides: 4. CDR3 protein: CASSAQGGNTEAFF. Here the CDR3 DNA reads TGTGCCAGCTCAGCACAGGGGGGAAACACTGAAGCTTTCTTT.

The J gene is TRBJ1-3, the V gene TRBV11-2; no definite D call. This CDR3 contains 14 residues. V gave up 5 bases and J gave up 0 bases, with 8 bases separating them. CDR1 is SGHAT and CDR2 is FQNNGV in the germline V gene. This chain's CDR3 is CASSAYLSGNTIYF. DNA of the CDR3: TGTGCCAGCAGCGCTTACCTCTCTGGAAACACCATATATTTT.

This clonotype was counted at least ten times. This sequence joins TRBV2 and TRBJ1-1; tentatively, D is TRBD1 (6 bases). CDR3 length: 16 residues. Germline V lookup: CDR1 SNHLY, CDR2 FYNNEI. V was trimmed by 6 bases and J by 4 bases, leaving 21 bases between them. CDR3 residues: CASRPKSTGRGTEAFF. Written as DNA, the CDR3 is TGTGCCAGCAGACCAAAAAGTACAGGGAGAGGCACTGAAGCTTTCTTT.

This clonotype appeared many times. The rearrangement links TRBV12-5 to TRBJ1-1; the match to TRBD1 covers 8 bases. Germline CDR1 LGHNT, CDR2 FRNRAP. CDR3 length: 13 residues. V lost 6 bases and J lost 3; bases outside the gene matches: 3. The CDR3, as DNA: TGTGCTAGTGGCCCACAGGGGGACACTGAAGCTTTCTTT. It translates to CASGPQGDTEAFF.

The chain joins TRBV5-1 to TRBJ2-7; tentative D call: TRBD1 (5 bases). Deletions cut 6 bases from V and 2 bases from J, with 15 bases between. The CDR3 extends over 14 amino acids. Germline values: CDR1 SGHRS, CDR2 YFSETQ. For the CDR3, the DNA is TGCGCCAGCAACCAGGGCTCCACTCCCTACGAGCAGTACTTC. Protein sequence: CASNQGSTPYEQYF.

This clonotype has a count of ten or more. The genes are TRBV5-1 and TRBJ2-5, with TRBD2 matching over 7 bases. The CDR3 length is 15 residues. Germline V CDR1 and CDR2: SGHRS, YFSETQ. V was pared by 0 bases and J by 4 bases, with 6 bases of the junction left unmatched. Here the CDR3 reads CASSLGAGEGETQYF. The CDR3 coding sequence is TGCGCCAGCAGCTTGGGTGCGGGAGAGGGAGAGACCCAGTACTTC.

Ten or more counts support this clonotype. The chain carries TRBV2 and TRBJ2-7; D is undetermined. The V gene lost 3 bases and the J gene lost 0 bases, with 9 bases spanning the gap. CDR3 size: 14 residues. Germline values: CDR1 SNHLY, CDR2 FYNNEI. DNA for the CDR3: TGTGCCAGCAGTGAGTGGATCCTCTCCTACGAGCAGTACTTC. It is translated as CASSEWILSYEQYF.

The chain links TRBV19 to TRBJ2-3, with D perhaps TRBD1 or TRBD2 (6 bases each). The germline gives CDR1 LNHDA, CDR2 SQIVND (reference sequence). V was pared by 5 bases and J by 6 bases, with 18 bases between. The CDR3 is 15 amino acids. The CDR3 sequence is CASSERGASPDTQYF. In DNA, the CDR3 is TGTGCCAGTAGTGAGAGGGGGGCATCTCCGGATACGCAGTATTTT.

This clonotype was seen only once. The chain is built from TRBV10-3 and TRBJ2-7, with TRBD2 matching 8 bases. The CDR3 has 15 amino acids. V was clipped by 2 bases and J by 2 bases; unmatched bases: 5. Germline V gene sequence: CDR1 ENHRY, CDR2 SYGVKD. For the CDR3, the DNA is TGTGCCATCAGTGAGGTTCAAGCGGGGGCCTACGAGCAGTACTTC. Residues: CAISEVQAGAYEQYF.

There are many counts of this clonotype. This sequence joins TRBV10-3 and TRBJ1-5; D is perhaps TRBD1 (6 bases). Germline-derived CDR1 and CDR2 are ENHRY and SYGVKD. V lost 10 bases, J lost 3 bases, and 19 bases lay in between. The CDR3 totals 15 residues. CDR3 in amino acids: CATQGTGRNNQPQHF. In DNA form, the CDR3 reads TGTGCCACTCAGGGAACAGGGAGGAACAATCAGCCCCAGCATTTT.

This clonotype was seen a handful of times. The chain has TRBV6-7 and TRBJ2-7; 14 nucleotides match TRBD2. TRBV6-7 is an ORF, and what it does is uncertain. The CDR3 loop spans 17 amino acids. The V segment lost 6 bases and the J segment 8 bases; nucleotides outside the gene matches: 15. The CDR3 sequence: CASRPPPGLAGANKQYF. The CDR3 nucleotides are TGTGCCAGCAGACCACCCCCGGGACTAGCGGGGGCCAACAAGCAGTACTTC.

This clonotype has a count of ten or more. The chain couples TRBV7-8 to TRBJ2-7, with D perhaps matching TRBD2 (5 bases). The CDR3 covers 15 residues. The germline V and J ends were trimmed by 1 base and 2 bases, with 12 bases remaining between them. CDR1 and CDR2 (germline): SGHVS, FQNEAQ. CDR3: CASSLVRGKPYEQYF. In DNA form, the CDR3 reads TGTGCCAGCAGCTTAGTGAGAGGGAAACCCTACGAGCAGTACTTC.

This clonotype occurred many times. The genes are TRBV11-2 and TRBJ1-3; D is perhaps TRBD1 (6 bases). The CDR3 sequence is 16 residues long. V was pared by 5 bases and J by 4 bases, with 18 bases between. CDR1 is SGHAT and CDR2 is FQNNGV in the germline V gene. CDR3 DNA: TGTGCCAGCAGCGAGGGGCGTACAGGGTACGGAAACACCATATATTTT. Its translation: CASSEGRTGYGNTIYF.

The table lists this clonotype with many counts. The rearrangement uses TRBV5-5 and TRBJ2-3; 10 nucleotides match TRBD2. CDR3 length: 16 amino acids. CDR1 and CDR2 from the germline V gene are SGHKS and YYEKEE (reference sequence). Trimming removed 3 bases from V and 3 bases from J; junction bases left unmatched: 7. The CDR3 coding sequence is TGTGCCAGCAGCTCTCCGCCTAGCGGGAGTACAGATACGCAGTATTTT. Translating gives CASSSPPSGSTDTQYF.

This clonotype was counted between two and nine times. The chain has TRBV9 and TRBJ1-6; tentative D call: TRBD1 (5 bases). Germline CDR1 reads SGDLS; CDR2 reads YYNGEE. The CDR3 has 15 amino acids. V shed 3 bases and J shed 9 bases, with 16 bases lying between them. The CDR3 region is CASSGGWRGGSPLHF. The DNA of the CDR3 is TGTGCCAGCAGCGGGGGGTGGAGGGGTGGTTCACCCCTCCACTTT.

This clonotype was picked up a small number of times. This rearrangement joins TRBV5-1 to TRBJ1-1; D perhaps matches TRBD1 (5 bases). From germline, CDR1 is SGHRS and CDR2 YFSETQ. Trimming removed 0 bases at V and 4 bases at J, with 10 bases between. CDR3 length: 14 residues. The CDR3 DNA reads TGCGCCAGCAGCTTGGGGGAGGGGTTCACTGAAGCTTTCTTT. Its protein is CASSLGEGFTEAFF.

This clonotype was recorded many times. This chain uses TRBV7-8 with TRBJ2-7; the D gene is possibly TRBD1 (5 bases). Per germline, CDR1 SGHVS and CDR2 FQNEAQ. The CDR3 loop spans 13 amino acids. V lost 5 bases and J lost 3, with 11 bases in between. The CDR3 is CASSPRQSYEQYF. For the CDR3, the DNA is TGTGCCAGCAGCCCAAGACAGAGCTACGAGCAGTACTTC.

The V gene is TRBV5-1, the J gene TRBJ2-5; 14 bases match TRBD2. The CDR3 extends over 15 amino acids. The J segment lost 5 bases and the V segment lost 6 bases, leaving 6 bases of the junction unmatched. Germline V lookup: CDR1 SGHRS, CDR2 YFSETQ. The chain's CDR3 is CASTEGLAGEETQYF. CDR3 nucleotide sequence: TGCGCCAGCACCGAGGGACTAGCGGGGGAGGAGACCCAGTACTTC.

There are many counts of this clonotype. The rearrangement links TRBV2 to TRBJ1-2; 9 bases map to TRBD1. CDR1 and CDR2 from the germline V gene are SNHLY and FYNNEI. There are 14 residues in the CDR3. J gave up 4 bases and V 10 bases, and 10 bases lay outside the gene matches. DNA of the CDR3: TGTGCCACGAGACAGGGGGGACTGCCCTATGGCTACACCTTC. Its protein is CATRQGGLPYGYTF.

This clonotype was observed a few times. The genes are TRBV12-3 or TRBV12-4 and TRBJ1-6; no firm D call. V gave up 6 bases and J gave up 4 bases, with 10 bases separating them. The CDR3 contains 14 residues. The DNA of the CDR3 is TGTGCCAGCAGCCCGGGAGAGTATAATTCACCCCTCCACTTT. Its translation: CASSPGEYNSPLHF.

This clonotype was seen at least ten times. The chain employs TRBV5-8 and TRBJ1-5; the D gene is possibly TRBD1 (6 bases). Germline loops: CDR1 SGHTS, CDR2 YDEGEE. Trimming took off 5 bases at V and 0 bases at J, with 15 bases between the two ends. The CDR3 is 16 amino acids. Written as DNA, the CDR3 is TGTGCCAGCAGACGTCGACAGGATAATAGCAATCAGCCCCAGCATTTT. Amino acids: CASRRRQDNSNQPQHF.